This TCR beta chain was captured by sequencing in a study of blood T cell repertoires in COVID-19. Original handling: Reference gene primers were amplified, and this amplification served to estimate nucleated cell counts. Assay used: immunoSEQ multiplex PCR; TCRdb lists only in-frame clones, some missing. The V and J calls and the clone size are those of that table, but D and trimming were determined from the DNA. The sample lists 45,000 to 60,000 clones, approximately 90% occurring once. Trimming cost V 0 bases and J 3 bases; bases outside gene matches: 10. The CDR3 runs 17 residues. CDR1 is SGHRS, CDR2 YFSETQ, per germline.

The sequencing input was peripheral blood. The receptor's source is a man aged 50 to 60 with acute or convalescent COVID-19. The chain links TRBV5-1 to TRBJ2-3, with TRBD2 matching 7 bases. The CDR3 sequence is CASSLGSREGRTDTQYF. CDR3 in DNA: TGCGCCAGCAGCTTGGGGTCGAGGGAGGGCAGGACAGATACGCAGTATTTT.